The clone carrying this T cell receptor beta chain turned up a few times. Antigen specificity is unknown. Patients aged 18 to 65 with hyperthyroidism were newly diagnosed, with duration under 2 months. Diagnoses were established using clinical symptoms, serum thyroxine and TRAb, thyroid ultrasound and orbital computed tomography. Regions amplified from RNA transcripts were the TCR beta CDR3 regions. Primed by the HTBI set, a first-round RT-PCR was run on the TCR CDR3. TCRdb fed the multiplex PCR reads into MiXCR, producing one record per CDR3 protein. The sample yields under 400,000 distinct CDR3 sequences, about 15% seen once. The sample originates from a study of T cells in Graves' hyperthyroidism and ophthalmopathy. In the study overall: Peripheral blood sampling occurred at initial diagnosis, before any treatment. Overall study results and limits: In the blood, most expanded thyroid clonotypes above 0.001 appeared as well.

The sample taken for sequencing was blood. This TCR came from a man under 40 with Graves' hyperthyroidism.

CDR3 in DNA: TGTGCCACCAGCAGAGGCGGAAACAGGGGAGCCAAAAACATTCAGTACTTC. Amino acid sequence: CATSRGGNRGAKNIQYF. The rearrangement links TRBV15 to TRBJ2-4; 7 bases are a match to TRBD1. The V gene's germline CDR1 is LNHNV and CDR2 YYDKDF (reference sequence). The J segment lost 0 bases and the V segment lost 1 base, leaving 6 bases of the junction unmatched. The CDR3 runs 17 residues.